These T cell receptor beta chains were read from a single sample in a study of T cells in Graves' hyperthyroidism and ophthalmopathy. TCRdb re-derived calls from the multiplex PCR reads in MiXCR, one entry per CDR3 protein. Of a few hundred thousand distinct CDR3 sequences in the sample, about 18% are singletons; the top ten hold 3.7%. Input material: blood. Receptors originate from a young woman with Graves' hyperthyroidism. Both conserved end residues are part of each CDR3. Fields, in order: V gene, J gene, D gene, clone size, CDR3 DNA, CDR3 protein. D genes are given only for firm matches. Clone size, where shown, is once, few, many, or a class for clones that have expanded.

TRBV20-1	TRBJ1-2	TRBD1	many	TGCAGTGCTACCTGGACAGGGAATGGCTACACCTTC	CSATWTGNGYTF
TRBV18	TRBJ1-2	.	many	TGTGCCAGCTCTCCTGTTAAAACCTATGGCTACACCTTC	CASSPVKTYGYTF
TRBV2	TRBJ1-2	.	few	TGTGCCAGCAGTGAACTGGGTTATGGCTACACCTTC	CASSELGYGYTF
TRBV18	TRBJ2-5	.	few	TGTGCCAGCCACCGCCGTCTGGGGGCCCAGGAAGAGACCCAGTACTTC	CASHRRLGAQEETQYF
TRBV4-1	TRBJ2-5	.	many	TGCGCCAGCAGCCAAGGTCCAGGGCGGGAAGAGACCCAGTACTTC	CASSQGPGREETQYF
TRBV12-3/TRBV12-4	TRBJ1-1	TRBD1	many	TGTGCCAGCAGTCCTCGCAGGGGGTACACTGAAGCTTTCTTT	CASSPRRGYTEAFF
TRBV12-3/TRBV12-4	TRBJ1-2	TRBD1	.	TGTGCCAGCAGCTTACAGACAGGGAACTATGGCTACACCTTC	CASSLQTGNYGYTF
TRBV6-5	TRBJ1-2	.	.	TGTGCCAGCAGTTACGGGGTCGGATACTATGGCTACACCTTC	CASSYGVGYYGYTF
TRBV7-8	TRBJ1-2	.	many	TGTGCCAGCAGCTTAGCGCTTAGCGTGGGGTCGGGCTACACCTTC	CASSLALSVGSGYTF
TRBV2	TRBJ1-5	TRBD1	many	TGTGCCAGCCGGGACAGGCAATATAGCAATCAGCCCCAGCATTTT	CASRDRQYSNQPQHF
TRBV7-3	TRBJ2-2	.	many	TGTGCCAGCAGCCGCCTGGGGGGCGCGCGTACCGGGGAGCTGTTTTTT	CASSRLGGARTGELFF
TRBV27	TRBJ1-6	.	many	TGTGCCAGCAGTTTATACGGGTATAATTCACCCCTCCACTTT	CASSLYGYNSPLHF
TRBV10-3	TRBJ1-1	.	many	TGTGCCATCAGCCTGACGGGGAACACTGAAGCTTTCTTT	CAISLTGNTEAFF
TRBV30	TRBJ1-6	TRBD1	.	TGTGCCTGGAGTAGGGACAGCCTTTATTCACCCCTCCACTTT	CAWSRDSLYSPLHF
TRBV3-1	TRBJ2-5	.	.	TGTGCCAGCATCCCACCCGGAATTTACGGTGTTGGGCGAGAGACCCAGTACTTC	CASIPPGIYGVGRETQYF
TRBV20-1	TRBJ2-7	TRBD2	many	TGCAGTGCTAGAGGTGCTAGCGGTTTCTCCTACGAGCAGTACTTC	CSARGASGFSYEQYF
TRBV25-1	TRBJ1-1	.	many	TGTGCCAGCAGTCGTTGGCGTTCGTCCGGGGCGAACACTGAAGCTTTCTTT	CASSRWRSSGANTEAFF
TRBV7-2	TRBJ1-5	.	many	TGTGCCAGCAGCTTTTACCGTCAGCCCCAGCATTTT	CASSFYRQPQHF
TRBV9	TRBJ2-5	TRBD1	many	TGTGCCAGCAGCCTTGGGACAGGGAGAGAGACCCAGTACTTC	CASSLGTGRETQYF
TRBV6-5	TRBJ1-1	.	many	TGTGCCAGCAACGACAGCCCCAATGGGGCTGAAGCTTTCTTT	CASNDSPNGAEAFF
TRBV24-1	TRBJ1-5	.	many	TGTGCCACCAGTGATAGGTCAAATCAGCCCCAGCATTTT	CATSDRSNQPQHF
TRBV6-5	TRBJ1-5	.	many	TGTGCCAGCAGTTCACGAGGGATTTCCAATCAGCCCCAGCATTTT	CASSSRGISNQPQHF
TRBV20-1	TRBJ2-5	.	many	TGCAGTGCTAGAGAGATGGGAGAGACCCAGTACTTC	CSAREMGETQYF
TRBV12-3/TRBV12-4	TRBJ1-1	.	many	TGTGCCAGCAGGAATCAGGGCCAGACTGAAGCTTTCTTT	CASRNQGQTEAFF
TRBV28	TRBJ2-2	.	many	TGTGCCAGCAAAGCTCCGAACACCGGGGAGCTGTTTTTT	CASKAPNTGELFF
TRBV6-1	TRBJ1-6	TRBD1	many	TGTGCCAGCAGTGAAGAACAGGGGCGGGGTAATTCACCCCTCCACTTT	CASSEEQGRGNSPLHF